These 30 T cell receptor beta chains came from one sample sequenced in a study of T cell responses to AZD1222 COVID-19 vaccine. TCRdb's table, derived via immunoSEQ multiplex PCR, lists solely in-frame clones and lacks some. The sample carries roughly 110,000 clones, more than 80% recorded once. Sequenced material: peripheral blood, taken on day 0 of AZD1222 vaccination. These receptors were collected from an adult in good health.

CDR3 coding DNA: TGTGCCAGCAGCTCCCCTGGACTAGCGTTAAGTGGCGGGGAGCTGTTTTTT. Its protein is CASSSPGLALSGGELFF. The gene calls are TRBV7-2 and TRBJ2-2, with 9 bases lining up with TRBD2. The CDR3 covers 17 residues. J lost 7 bases, V lost 4 bases, and 13 bases had no gene match. CDR1 and CDR2 (germline): SGHTA, FQGNSA.

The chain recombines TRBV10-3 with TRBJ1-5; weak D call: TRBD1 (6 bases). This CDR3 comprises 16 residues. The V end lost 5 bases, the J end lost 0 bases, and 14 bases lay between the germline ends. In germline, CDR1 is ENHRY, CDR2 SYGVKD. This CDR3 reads CAISNRELHSNQPQHF. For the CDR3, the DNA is TGTGCCATCAGTAACAGGGAATTACATAGCAATCAGCCCCAGCATTTT.

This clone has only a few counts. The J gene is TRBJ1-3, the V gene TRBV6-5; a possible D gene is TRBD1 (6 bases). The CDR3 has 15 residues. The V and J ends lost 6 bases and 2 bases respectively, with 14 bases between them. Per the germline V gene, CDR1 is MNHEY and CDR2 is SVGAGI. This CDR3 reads CASRRGGNPGNTIYF. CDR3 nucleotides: TGTGCCAGCAGGAGGGGGGGGAACCCTGGAAACACCATATATTTT.

CDR3 bases: TGTGCCAGCAGCTTAGAGAGGAGCTCTGGAAACACCATATATTTT. Translation: CASSLERSSGNTIYF. The J gene is TRBJ1-3, the V gene TRBV11-3; D call uncertain. From germline, CDR1 is SGHNT and CDR2 YENEEA. This CDR3 spans 15 amino acids. Trimming left V 0 bases short and J 0 bases short, with 6 bases between.

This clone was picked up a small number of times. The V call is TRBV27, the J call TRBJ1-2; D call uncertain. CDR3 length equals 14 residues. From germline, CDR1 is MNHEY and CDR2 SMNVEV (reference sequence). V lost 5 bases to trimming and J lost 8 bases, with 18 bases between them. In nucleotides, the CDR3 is TGTGCCAGCAGTCACAACATCGGGGAGGAAGGCTACACCTTC. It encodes CASSHNIGEEGYTF.

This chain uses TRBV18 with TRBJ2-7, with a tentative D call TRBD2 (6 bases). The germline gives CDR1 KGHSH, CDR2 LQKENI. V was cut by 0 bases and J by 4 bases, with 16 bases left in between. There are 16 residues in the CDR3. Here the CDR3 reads CASSPPDPSGRYEQYF. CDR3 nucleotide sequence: TGTGCCAGCTCACCACCTGATCCCTCGGGGAGGTACGAGCAGTACTTC.

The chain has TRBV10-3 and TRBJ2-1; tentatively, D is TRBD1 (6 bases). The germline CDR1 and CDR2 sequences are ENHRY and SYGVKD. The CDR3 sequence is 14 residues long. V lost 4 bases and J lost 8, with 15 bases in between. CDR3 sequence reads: CAISGGQRSDEQFF. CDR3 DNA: TGTGCCATCAGTGGGGGACAACGCAGCGATGAGCAGTTCTTC.

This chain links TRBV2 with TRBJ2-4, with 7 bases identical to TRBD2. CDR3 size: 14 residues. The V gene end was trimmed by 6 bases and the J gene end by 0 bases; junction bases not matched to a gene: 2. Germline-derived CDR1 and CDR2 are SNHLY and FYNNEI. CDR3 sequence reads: CASRAGLAKNIQYF. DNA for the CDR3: TGTGCCAGCAGAGCGGGACTAGCCAAAAACATTCAGTACTTC.

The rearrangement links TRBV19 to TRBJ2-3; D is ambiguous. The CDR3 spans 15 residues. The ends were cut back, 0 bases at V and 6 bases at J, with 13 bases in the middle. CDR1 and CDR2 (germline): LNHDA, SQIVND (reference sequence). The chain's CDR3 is CASSIDGMVTDTQYF. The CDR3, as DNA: TGTGCCAGTAGTATAGATGGGATGGTGACGGATACGCAGTATTTT.

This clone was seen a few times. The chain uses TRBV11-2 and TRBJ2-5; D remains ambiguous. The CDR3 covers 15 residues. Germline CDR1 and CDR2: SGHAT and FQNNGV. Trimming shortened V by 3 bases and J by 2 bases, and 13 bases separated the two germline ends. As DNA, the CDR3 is TGTGCCAGCAGCTTTAAGAGTCTGATTCAAGAGACCCAGTACTTC. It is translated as CASSFKSLIQETQYF.

The CDR3 loop reads CASSPVADAMIEQFF. Here the CDR3 DNA reads TGTGCCAGCAGCCCGGTAGCGGATGCAATGATTGAGCAGTTCTTC. The V gene is TRBV4-2, the J gene TRBJ2-1; TRBD2 is a possible D gene (6 bases). Germline V gene data show CDR1 as LGHNA and CDR2 as YNFKEQ. There are 15 residues in the CDR3. Between the trimmed V and J ends, which lost 4 bases and 9 bases, there was a span of 19 bases.

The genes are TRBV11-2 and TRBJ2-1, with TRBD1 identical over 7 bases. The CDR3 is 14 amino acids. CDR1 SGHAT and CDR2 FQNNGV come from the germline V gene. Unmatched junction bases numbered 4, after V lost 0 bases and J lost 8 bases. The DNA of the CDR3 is TGTGCCAGCAGCTTAGATAGAGGGGGCGATGAGCAGTTCTTC. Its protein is CASSLDRGGDEQFF. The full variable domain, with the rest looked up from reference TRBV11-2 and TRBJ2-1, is EAGVAQSPRYKIIEKRQSVAFWCNPISGHATLYWYQQILGQGPKLLIQFQNNGVVDDSQLPKDRFSAERLKGVDSTLKIQPAKLEDSAVYLCASSLDRGGDEQFFGPGTRLTVL.

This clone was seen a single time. This chain's CDR3 is CASRLGQNNEKLFF. The CDR3, as DNA: TGTGCCAGCAGACTGGGACAGAACAATGAAAAACTGTTTTTT. The gene calls are TRBV2 and TRBJ1-4, with 7 bases matching TRBD1. Germline-derived CDR1 and CDR2 are SNHLY and FYNNEI. V gave up 6 bases and J gave up 5 bases; unmatched junction bases: 6. This CDR3 contains 14 residues.

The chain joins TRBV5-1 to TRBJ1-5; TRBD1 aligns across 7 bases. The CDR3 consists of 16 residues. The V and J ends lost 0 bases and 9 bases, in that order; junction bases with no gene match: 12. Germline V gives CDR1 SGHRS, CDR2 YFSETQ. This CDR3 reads CASSLGTGSGDWPQHF. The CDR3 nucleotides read TGCGCCAGCAGCTTGGGGACAGGAAGCGGGGACTGGCCCCAGCATTTT. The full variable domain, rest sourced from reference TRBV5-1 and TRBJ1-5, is KAGVTQTPRYLIKTRGQQVTLSCSPISGHRSVSWYQQTPGQGLQFLFEYFSETQRNKGNFPGRFSGRQFSNSRSEMNVSTLELGDSALYLCASSLGTGSGDWPQHFGDGTRLSIL.

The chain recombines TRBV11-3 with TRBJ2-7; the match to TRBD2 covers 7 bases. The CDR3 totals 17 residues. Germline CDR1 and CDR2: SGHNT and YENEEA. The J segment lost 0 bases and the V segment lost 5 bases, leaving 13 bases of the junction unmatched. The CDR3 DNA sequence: TGTGCCAGCAGCCCGCCCGAAGGGGCTAGCGGCTCCTACGAGCAGTACTTC. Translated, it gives CASSPPEGASGSYEQYF.

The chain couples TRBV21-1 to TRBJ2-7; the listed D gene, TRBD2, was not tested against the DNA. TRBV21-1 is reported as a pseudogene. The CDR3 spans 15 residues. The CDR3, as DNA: TGTGCCAGCAGCAGGTTAAGCGGGAGCTCCTACGAGCAGTACTTC. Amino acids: CASSRLSGSSYEQYF.

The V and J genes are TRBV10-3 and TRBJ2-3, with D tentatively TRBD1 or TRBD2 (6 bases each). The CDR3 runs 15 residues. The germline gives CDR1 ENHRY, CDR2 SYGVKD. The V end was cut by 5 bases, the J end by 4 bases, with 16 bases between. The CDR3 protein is CAISNPGGGPDTQYF. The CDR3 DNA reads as TGTGCCATCAGTAACCCCGGAGGGGGACCAGATACGCAGTATTTT.

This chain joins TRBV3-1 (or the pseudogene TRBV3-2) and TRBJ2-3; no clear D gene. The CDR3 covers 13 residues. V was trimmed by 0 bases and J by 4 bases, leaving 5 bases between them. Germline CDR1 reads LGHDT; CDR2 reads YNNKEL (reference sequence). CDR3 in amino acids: CASSQDRSDTQYF. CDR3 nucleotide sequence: TGTGCCAGCAGCCAAGATCGGTCAGATACGCAGTATTTT.

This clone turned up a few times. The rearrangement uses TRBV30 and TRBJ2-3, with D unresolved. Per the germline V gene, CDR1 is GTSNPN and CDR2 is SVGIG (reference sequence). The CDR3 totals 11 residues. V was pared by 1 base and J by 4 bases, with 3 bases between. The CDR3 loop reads CAWSGADTQYF. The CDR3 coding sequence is TGTGCCTGGAGTGGAGCAGATACGCAGTATTTT.

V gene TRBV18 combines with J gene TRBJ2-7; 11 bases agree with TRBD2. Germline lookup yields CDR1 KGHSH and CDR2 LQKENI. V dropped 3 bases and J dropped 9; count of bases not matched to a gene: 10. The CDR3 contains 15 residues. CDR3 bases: TGTGCCAGCTCACCTGGGACTAGCGGCCAGGGGCGGCAGTACTTC. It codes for CASSPGTSGQGRQYF. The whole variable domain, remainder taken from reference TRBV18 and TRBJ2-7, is NAGVMQNPRHLVRRRGQEARLRCSPMKGHSHVYWYRQLPEEGLKFMVYLQKENIIDESGMPKERFSAEFPKEGPSILRIQQVVRGDSAAYFCASSPGTSGQGRQYFGPGTRLTVT.

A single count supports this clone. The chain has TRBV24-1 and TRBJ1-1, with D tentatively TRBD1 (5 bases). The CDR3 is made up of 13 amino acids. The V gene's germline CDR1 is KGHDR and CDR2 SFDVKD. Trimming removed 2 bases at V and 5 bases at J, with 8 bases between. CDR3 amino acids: CATSDWGVTEAFF. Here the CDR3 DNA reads TGTGCCACCAGTGATTGGGGGGTGACTGAAGCTTTCTTT.

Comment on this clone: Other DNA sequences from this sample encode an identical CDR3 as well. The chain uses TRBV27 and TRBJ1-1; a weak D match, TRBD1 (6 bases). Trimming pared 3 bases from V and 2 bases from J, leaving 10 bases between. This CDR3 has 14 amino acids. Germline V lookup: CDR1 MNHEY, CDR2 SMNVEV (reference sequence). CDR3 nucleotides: TGTGCCAGCAGTTTCAGGGGTCTTAACACTGAAGCTTTCTTT. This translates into CASSFRGLNTEAFF.

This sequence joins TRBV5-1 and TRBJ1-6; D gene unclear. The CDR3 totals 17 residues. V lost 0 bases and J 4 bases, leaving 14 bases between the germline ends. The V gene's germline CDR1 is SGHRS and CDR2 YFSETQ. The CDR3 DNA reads TGCGCCAGCAGCTTGGGTGGCAGGAGTCGGTATAATTCACCCCTCCACTTT. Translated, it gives CASSLGGRSRYNSPLHF.

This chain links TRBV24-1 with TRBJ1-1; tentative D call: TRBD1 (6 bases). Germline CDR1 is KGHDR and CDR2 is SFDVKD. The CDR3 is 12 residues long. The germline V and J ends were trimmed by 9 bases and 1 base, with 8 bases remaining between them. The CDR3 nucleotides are TGTGCCACCCAGGGACAGAACACTGAAGCTTTCTTT. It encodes CATQGQNTEAFF.

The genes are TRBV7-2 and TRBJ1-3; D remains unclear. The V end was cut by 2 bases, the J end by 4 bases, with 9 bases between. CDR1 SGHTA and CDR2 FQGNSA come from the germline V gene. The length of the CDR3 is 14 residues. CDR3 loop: CASSLNGQGNTIYF. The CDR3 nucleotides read TGTGCCAGCAGCTTAAACGGGCAGGGAAACACCATATATTTT.

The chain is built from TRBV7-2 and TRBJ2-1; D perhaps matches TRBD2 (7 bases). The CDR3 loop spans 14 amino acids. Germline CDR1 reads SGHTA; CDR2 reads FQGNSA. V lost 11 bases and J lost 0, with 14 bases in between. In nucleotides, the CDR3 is TGTGCCGGCGGGGGCGGGAGCTCCTACAATGAGCAGTTCTTC. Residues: CAGGGGSSYNEQFF.

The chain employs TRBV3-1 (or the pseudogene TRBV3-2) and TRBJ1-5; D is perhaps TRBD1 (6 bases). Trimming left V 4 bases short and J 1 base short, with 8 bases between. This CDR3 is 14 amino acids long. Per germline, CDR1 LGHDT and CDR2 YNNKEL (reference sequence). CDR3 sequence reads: CASSRGQSNQPQHF. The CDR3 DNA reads TGTGCCAGCAGCCGGGGACAAAGCAATCAGCCCCAGCATTTT.

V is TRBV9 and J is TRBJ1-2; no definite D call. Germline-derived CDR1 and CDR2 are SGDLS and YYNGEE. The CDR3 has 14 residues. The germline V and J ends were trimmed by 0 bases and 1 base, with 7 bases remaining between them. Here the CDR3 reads CASSVDQFNYGYTF. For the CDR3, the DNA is TGTGCCAGCAGCGTAGATCAGTTTAACTATGGCTACACCTTC.

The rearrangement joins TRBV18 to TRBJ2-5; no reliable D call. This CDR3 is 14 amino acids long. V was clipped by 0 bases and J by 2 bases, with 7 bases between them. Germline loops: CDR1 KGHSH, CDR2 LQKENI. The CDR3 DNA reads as TGTGCCAGCTCACCACCGTCTCTGCAAGAGACCCAGTACTTC. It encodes CASSPPSLQETQYF.

The CDR3 region has the DNA TGCAGCGGTGCGATGGGGATGAACACTGAAGCTTTCTTT. This gives the protein CSGAMGMNTEAFF. The chain has TRBV29-1 and TRBJ1-1; D is unclear. From germline, CDR1 is SQVTM and CDR2 ANQGSEA. V lost 7 bases and J 0 bases, leaving 12 bases between the germline ends. The CDR3 has 13 amino acids.